Following are 18 T cell receptor beta chains from one sample sequenced in a study of glioma-infiltrating T cells. Using RNA template, CDR3s of TCR alpha and beta were amplified with iRepertoire arm-PCR. TCRdb ran MiXCR on the multiplex PCR reads and lists one entry per CDR3 protein. The sample yields more than 300,000 distinct CDR3 sequences, roughly two fifths seen once. Sequencing was done on a sample of glioma tissue, nonneoplastic brain tissue, or PBMCs (not recorded which). All receptors derive from a human donor with low-grade glioma or glioblastoma, undergoing nonglioma brain surgery, or in good health (not recorded which).

This clonotype was detected a few times. This chain joins TRBV24-1 and TRBJ2-1, with D possibly matching TRBD2 (5 bases). Germline-derived CDR1 and CDR2 are KGHDR and SFDVKD. Trimming took 7 bases from V and 2 from J, leaving 11 bases between them. This CDR3 has 14 amino acids. This chain's CDR3 is CATSLLVPYNEQFF. The CDR3 region has the DNA TGTGCCACCAGCCTACTAGTTCCCTACAATGAGCAGTTCTTC.

This clonotype has more than one count but fewer than ten. V gene TRBV11-2 combines with J gene TRBJ1-2; the D is unclear. This CDR3 spans 16 amino acids. V shed 1 base and J shed 4 bases, with 16 bases lying between them. CDR1 is SGHAT and CDR2 is FQNNGV in the germline V gene. CDR3 residues: CASSLGNSLVGYGYTF. CDR3 DNA: TGTGCCAGCAGCTTAGGGAACAGTTTGGTGGGCTATGGCTACACCTTC.

In this sample, this clonotype turned up a few times. The gene calls are TRBV27 and TRBJ2-7, with a weak D call TRBD1 (5 bases). Germline V CDR1 and CDR2: MNHEY, SMNVEV (reference sequence). CDR3 length equals 14 residues. Trimming cost V 6 bases and J 5 bases, with 17 bases left between them. CDR3 amino acids: CASSRTPAGDEQYF. CDR3 bases: TGTGCCAGCAGCAGGACACCGGCTGGGGACGAGCAGTACTTC.

The chain has TRBV7-2 and TRBJ1-1; no clear D. From germline, CDR1 is SGHTA and CDR2 FQGNSA. The length of the CDR3 is 15 residues. V was clipped by 5 bases and J by 1 base, with 14 bases between them. The CDR3 DNA reads TGTGCCAGCAGCGCCGGACCGCTACGGAACACTGAAGCTTTCTTT. The encoded protein is CASSAGPLRNTEAFF. Full variable domain (rest looked up from reference TRBV7-2 and TRBJ1-1): GAGVSQSPSNKVTEKGKDVELRCDPISGHTALYWYRQSLGQGLEFLIYFQGNSAPDKSGLPSDRFSAERTGGSVSTLTIQRTQQEDSAVYLCASSAGPLRNTEAFFGQGTRLTVV.

This clonotype came up a few times. The CDR3 spells CASSVNRENSPLHF. The CDR3 DNA follows: TGTGCCAGCAGTGTCAACAGAGAAAATTCACCCCTCCACTTT. This chain connects TRBV2 to TRBJ1-6; D is unresolved. The V gene lost 4 bases and the J gene lost 7 bases, with 11 bases spanning the gap. The CDR3 runs to 14 residues. Germline-derived CDR1 and CDR2 are SNHLY and FYNNEI. Together with reference TRBV2 and TRBJ1-6, the CDR3 gives the full variable domain: EPEVTQTPSHQVTQMGQEVILRCVPISNHLYFYWYRQILGQKVEFLVSFYNNEISEKSEIFDDQFSVERPDGSNFTLKIRSTKLEDSAMYFCASSVNRENSPLHFGNGTRLTVT.

With respect to this clonotype: Since a much larger clone is just one base distant, this may be a read error. This rearrangement joins TRBV6-1 to TRBJ1-1; D possibly corresponds to TRBD1 (5 bases). Germline V CDR1 and CDR2: MNHNS, SASEGT. CDR3 length: 14 residues. CDR3 sequence (DNA): TGTGCCAGCCTCGAACGGTGGGGGAACACTGAATCTTTCTTT. Amino acids: CASLERWGNTESFF.

A few counts support this clonotype. This rearrangement joins TRBV7-9 to TRBJ1-6, with D unresolved. The CDR3 runs to 12 residues. V was cut by 3 bases and J by 11 bases, with 8 bases left in between. Germline V gene data show CDR1 as SEHNR and CDR2 as FQNEAQ (reference sequence). The CDR3 is CASSFEITPLHF. The DNA of the CDR3 is TGTGCCAGCAGCTTCGAGATAACACCCCTCCACTTT.

V and J are TRBV19 and TRBJ2-1; D is possibly TRBD2 (6 bases). V was shortened by 6 bases and J by 2 bases, with 17 bases between the two germline ends. CDR1 and CDR2 from the germline V gene are LNHDA and SQIVND (reference sequence). The CDR3 totals 16 residues. The CDR3, as DNA: TGTGCCAGTAGAAACCGGGGACTGCAGCCCTACAATGAGCAGTTCTTC. Translated: CASRNRGLQPYNEQFF.

The rearrangement uses TRBV6-1 and TRBJ2-1; 7 bases map to TRBD2. Germline lookup yields CDR1 MNHNS and CDR2 SASEGT. The CDR3 loop spans 18 amino acids. Trimming took 9 bases from V and 3 from J; bases not matched to a gene: 20. The DNA for the CDR3 is TGTGCCAGTCAGGATCGAAGTGGCGGGAGTCGAGGCTACAATGAGCAGTTCTTC. Amino acid sequence: CASQDRSGGSRGYNEQFF.

This chain connects TRBV5-1 to TRBJ2-1; 10 bases match TRBD1. The trim removed 5 bases at V and 8 bases at J, leaving 4 bases unmatched. The germline V gene encodes CDR1 SGHRS and CDR2 YFSETQ. This CDR3 has 13 amino acids. Here the CDR3 DNA reads TGCGCCAGCAGTTTCGGACAGGGGGATGAGCAGTTCTTC. Encoded protein: CASSFGQGDEQFF.

This clonotype was counted at least ten times. This chain uses TRBV28 with TRBJ2-3, with D hard to call. Trimming stripped 3 bases from V and 2 bases from J, with 6 bases between. Germline loops: CDR1 MDHEN, CDR2 SYDVKM. The CDR3 runs to 13 residues. CDR3 amino acids: CASSFGSTDTQYF. CDR3 sequence (DNA): TGTGCCAGCAGTTTTGGGTCCACAGATACGCAGTATTTT.

The chain joins TRBV6-6 to TRBJ2-7; tentatively, D is TRBD1 (6 bases). Trimming removed 0 bases from V and 1 base from J, with 13 bases in between. The CDR3 length is 16 residues. In germline, CDR1 is MNHNY, CDR2 SVGAGI (reference sequence). The CDR3 loop reads CASSYSKRTGSYEQYF. The CDR3 coding sequence is TGTGCCAGCAGTTACTCGAAAAGAACAGGGTCCTACGAGCAGTACTTC.

A word on this clonotype: At one end, the junction sequence differs from germline, possibly due to a read error. This chain links TRBV15 with TRBJ2-7; D is possibly TRBD1 (6 bases). In germline, CDR1 is LNHNV, CDR2 YYDKDF (reference sequence). The CDR3 covers 14 residues. CDR3 protein: CAASLDRTSYEQYF. The CDR3 coding sequence is TGTGCCGCCAGTCTCGACAGGACCTCCTACGAGCAGTACTTC.

This clonotype was seen ten or more times. The V call is TRBV6-2 or TRBV6-3, the J call TRBJ2-3; 10 positions agree with TRBD2. The ends lost 4 bases at V and 5 bases at J; junction bases unmatched: 9. CDR1 is MNHEY and CDR2 is SVGEGT in the germline V gene. This CDR3 comprises 16 residues. The DNA for the CDR3 is TGTGCCAGCAGTTCCAGGGCTAGCGGGAGTATAGATACGCAGTATTTT. Its translation: CASSSRASGSIDTQYF.

This clonotype was seen a few times. The chain has TRBV4-3 and TRBJ2-3; D is possibly TRBD1 (6 bases). CDR1 is LGHNA, CDR2 YSLEER, per germline. V lost 3 bases and J lost 2, with 12 bases in between. The CDR3 has 15 amino acids. CDR3 loop: CASSHLQGPTDTQYF. The DNA for the CDR3 is TGCGCCAGCAGCCACCTACAGGGACCCACAGATACGCAGTATTTT.

The table lists this clonotype with a few counts. This chain uses TRBV12-3 or TRBV12-4 with TRBJ2-1; 10 bases fit TRBD1. V lost 5 bases and J lost 7; bases outside the gene matches: 5. The CDR3 is 14 residues long. CDR3 loop: CASSVTGGWNEQFF. The CDR3 DNA sequence: TGTGCCAGCAGTGTGACAGGGGGCTGGAATGAGCAGTTCTTC.

Details on this clonotype: This clone may be a read error of a much larger clone one base away. The chain uses TRBV20-1 and TRBJ1-2; TRBD1 aligns across 8 bases. The CDR3 runs 13 residues. Germline V lookup: CDR1 DFQATT, CDR2 SNEGSKA (reference sequence). J lost 5 bases, V lost 7 bases, and 9 bases had no gene match. The CDR3 protein is CSEPDREGYGYTF. For the CDR3, the DNA is TGCAGTGAACCGGACAGGGAGGGATATGGCTACACCTTC.

The genes are TRBV20-1 and TRBJ2-7; D is unclear. Germline CDR1 reads DFQATT; CDR2 reads SNEGSKA (reference sequence). V was pared by 0 bases and J by 1 base, with 10 bases between. CDR3 length equals 14 residues. CDR3 sequence (DNA): TGCAGTGCTAGAGATTCGGCTGTTTCCTACGAGCAGTACTTC. Amino acids: CSARDSAVSYEQYF.